This record concerns one T cell receptor (beta chain) sequence. The record originates from a study of PD-L1 blockade in urothelial cancer. As for the study in general: When blood samples were assessed, the median T cell count was around 150,000.

The method was immunoSEQ multiplex PCR; TCRdb's version includes in-frame clones alone and lacks a portion of them. The sample yields tens of thousands of clones, 70% to 90% seen once. Stated time point: pretreatment peripheral blood. The CDR3 length is 14 residues. CDR1 and CDR2 (germline): MNHNS, SASEGT. The V gene lost 0 bases and the J gene lost 10 bases, with 12 bases spanning the gap. The receptor was isolated from a man aged 60 to 69 with urothelial cancer. The sequences come from PBMCs, collected around atezolizumab (anti-PD-L1) treatment. The J gene is TRBJ1-4, the V gene TRBV6-1; no reliable D call. The CDR3 nucleotides read TGTGCCAGCAGTGAAGCGAGAGGGCGCGGAAAACTGTTTTTT. Translated: CASSEARGRGKLFF.